The rows below give T cell receptor beta chains drawn from one sample of a study of blood T cell repertoires in COVID-19. Sequencing used immunoSEQ multiplex PCR; TCRdb keeps in-frame clones, though not all of them. Of roughly 35,000 clones in the sample, roughly 87% were seen once. The specimen was peripheral blood. The source of these receptors is a man in his fifties or sixties with active or convalescent COVID-19. The conserved cysteine and the conserved F or W are not part of the CDR3 here. The order of the fields is V gene, J gene, CDR3 length, CDR3 protein.

V gene: TRBV4-1
J gene: TRBJ1-2
CDR3 length: 13
CDR3 protein: ASSQVTVGLGGYT

V gene: TRBV29-1
J gene: TRBJ1-2
CDR3 length: 10
CDR3 protein: SGGGRVKGYT

V gene: TRBV11-2
J gene: TRBJ2-1
CDR3 length: 14
CDR3 protein: ASSLAPWSDYNEQF

V gene: TRBV7-2
J gene: TRBJ2-1
CDR3 length: 15
CDR3 protein: ASSFPSGSVSYNEQF

V gene: TRBV28
J gene: TRBJ2-7
CDR3 length: 15
CDR3 protein: ASSFGAGQMPTYEQY

V gene: TRBV6-5
J gene: TRBJ1-6
CDR3 length: 11
CDR3 protein: ASSLTGESPLH

V gene: TRBV11-2
J gene: TRBJ2-1
CDR3 length: 14
CDR3 protein: ASSFHLAGGYNEQF

V gene: TRBV7-6
J gene: TRBJ1-1
CDR3 length: 14
CDR3 protein: ASSFNRGTGSTEAF

V gene: TRBV5-3
J gene: TRBJ1-3
CDR3 length: 14
CDR3 protein: ARSLDLESSGNTIY

V gene: TRBV5-1
J gene: TRBJ1-3
CDR3 length: 13
CDR3 protein: ASSEDTNSGNTIY

V gene: TRBV6-2/TRBV6-3
J gene: TRBJ2-2
CDR3 length: 13
CDR3 protein: ASSRLAGGPGELF

V gene: TRBV7-2
J gene: TRBJ1-5
CDR3 length: 13
CDR3 protein: ASSLGIGGRQPQH

V gene: TRBV6-5
J gene: TRBJ2-5
CDR3 length: 13
CDR3 protein: ASSPGGDPLETQY

V gene: TRBV6-5
J gene: TRBJ1-3
CDR3 length: 14
CDR3 protein: ASSYSGVVAGNTIY

V gene: TRBV13
J gene: TRBJ2-6
CDR3 length: 15
CDR3 protein: ASLSEGLAAGANVLT

V gene: TRBV7-9
J gene: TRBJ2-1
CDR3 length: 13
CDR3 protein: ASSWAGVRYNEQF

V gene: TRBV19
J gene: TRBJ1-5
CDR3 length: 14
CDR3 protein: ASRPSTGASNQPQH

V gene: TRBV24-1
J gene: TRBJ2-7
CDR3 length: 13
CDR3 protein: ATSRAGDSTYEQY

V gene: TRBV5-5
J gene: TRBJ2-5
CDR3 length: 14
CDR3 protein: ATGYGLAGEEETQY

V gene: TRBV7-9
J gene: TRBJ2-3
CDR3 length: 12
CDR3 protein: ASSLSSGTDTQY

V gene: TRBV4-3
J gene: TRBJ2-7
CDR3 length: 13
CDR3 protein: ASSRRDTSSYEQY

V gene: TRBV11-2
J gene: TRBJ2-1
CDR3 length: 13
CDR3 protein: ASSLQAFSYNEQF

V gene: TRBV4-2
J gene: TRBJ2-3
CDR3 length: 13
CDR3 protein: ASSQVLRGTDTQY

V gene: TRBV28
J gene: TRBJ1-5
CDR3 length: 14
CDR3 protein: ASSAWEGVSNQPQH

V gene: TRBV21-1
J gene: TRBJ2-4
CDR3 length: 10
CDR3 protein: ASNHRDDIQY

V gene: TRBV6-5
J gene: TRBJ2-1
CDR3 length: 11
CDR3 protein: ASSRREAGGQF

V gene: TRBV12-2
J gene: TRBJ2-1
CDR3 length: 15
CDR3 protein: ASRYPTSGRVYNEQF

V gene: TRBV7-8
J gene: TRBJ1-4
CDR3 length: 12
CDR3 protein: ASSSGTRHEKLF

V gene: TRBV5-5
J gene: TRBJ2-7
CDR3 length: 12
CDR3 protein: ASSRQGGEYEQY

V gene: TRBV5-6
J gene: TRBJ2-1
CDR3 length: 14
CDR3 protein: ASSLADRGIYNEQF

V gene: TRBV5-4
J gene: TRBJ2-2
CDR3 length: 13
CDR3 protein: ASSLVQGDTGELF

V gene: TRBV7-9
J gene: TRBJ1-3
CDR3 length: 12
CDR3 protein: ASSLSGSGNTIY

V gene: TRBV7-8
J gene: TRBJ1-2
CDR3 length: 10
CDR3 protein: ASSLGAGGYT

V gene: TRBV6-5
J gene: TRBJ1-3
CDR3 length: 12
CDR3 protein: ASRQTGGGNTIY

V gene: TRBV4-3
J gene: TRBJ2-7
CDR3 length: 13
CDR3 protein: ASSQTGTSDYEQY

V gene: TRBV28
J gene: TRBJ2-2
CDR3 length: 11
CDR3 protein: ASSLGGTGELF

V gene: TRBV19
J gene: TRBJ2-3
CDR3 length: 15
CDR3 protein: ASSMGASGSLSDTQY

V gene: TRBV7-2
J gene: TRBJ2-2
CDR3 length: 13
CDR3 protein: ASSLEGANTGKLF

V gene: TRBV7-6
J gene: TRBJ2-5
CDR3 length: 12
CDR3 protein: ASRVGGGSETQY

V gene: TRBV19
J gene: TRBJ1-2
CDR3 length: 11
CDR3 protein: ASRGGSFDGYT

V gene: TRBV21-1
J gene: TRBJ2-1
CDR3 length: 14
CDR3 protein: ASSIPGTGGWNEQF

V gene: TRBV7-2
J gene: TRBJ1-5
CDR3 length: 11
CDR3 protein: ASSLDRSQPQH

V gene: TRBV4-2
J gene: TRBJ2-2
CDR3 length: 14
CDR3 protein: ASSPIAGGLAGELF

V gene: TRBV6-6
J gene: TRBJ2-2
CDR3 length: 13
CDR3 protein: ASRAGTLFTGELF

V gene: TRBV30
J gene: TRBJ2-7
CDR3 length: 14
CDR3 protein: AWSVFLAGGPYEQY

V gene: TRBV29-1
J gene: TRBJ2-7
CDR3 length: 12
CDR3 protein: SVDFPPGSYEQY

V gene: TRBV5-1
J gene: TRBJ2-3
CDR3 length: 17
CDR3 protein: ASSPPHAGGTRGTDTQY

V gene: TRBV6-5
J gene: TRBJ2-3
CDR3 length: 12
CDR3 protein: ASSSGGWTDTQY